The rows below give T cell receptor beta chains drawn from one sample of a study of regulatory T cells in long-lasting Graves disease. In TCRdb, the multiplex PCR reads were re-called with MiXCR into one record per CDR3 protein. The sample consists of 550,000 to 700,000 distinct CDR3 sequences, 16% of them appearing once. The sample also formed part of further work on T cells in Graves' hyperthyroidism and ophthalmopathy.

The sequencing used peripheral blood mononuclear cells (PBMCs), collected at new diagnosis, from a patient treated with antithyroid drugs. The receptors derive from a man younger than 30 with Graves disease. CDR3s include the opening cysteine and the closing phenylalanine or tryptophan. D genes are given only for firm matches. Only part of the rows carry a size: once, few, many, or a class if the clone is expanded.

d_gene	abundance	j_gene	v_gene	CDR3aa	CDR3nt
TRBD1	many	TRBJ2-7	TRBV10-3	CAIQTGGLGEQYF	TGTGCCATACAAACAGGGGGTCTGGGCGAGCAGTACTTC
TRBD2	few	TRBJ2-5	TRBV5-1	CASSGPGGAVETQYF	TGCGCCAGCAGCGGGCCGGGGGGGGCGGTGGAGACCCAGTACTTC
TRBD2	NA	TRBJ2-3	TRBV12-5	CASGLVLSGDTDTQYF	TGTGCTAGTGGTTTGGTACTGAGCGGGGACACAGATACGCAGTATTTT
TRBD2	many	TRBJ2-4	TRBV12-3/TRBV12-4	CASSWTAPWTSGRGDLAKNIQYF	TGTGCCAGCAGTTGGACTGCCCCTTGGACTAGCGGGAGGGGGGACCTAGCCAAAAACATTCAGTACTTC
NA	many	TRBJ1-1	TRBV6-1	CASIDQPLGNTEAFF	TGTGCCAGCATCGACCAGCCACTCGGTAACACTGAAGCTTTCTTT
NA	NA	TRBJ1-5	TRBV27	CASSYRLGNRPQHF	TGTGCCAGCAGTTATAGGTTGGGCAATCGGCCCCAGCATTTT
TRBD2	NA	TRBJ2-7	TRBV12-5	CASGFVLNGRAPYEQYF	TGTGCTAGTGGTTTTGTCCTGAACGGGAGGGCCCCTTACGAGCAGTACTTC
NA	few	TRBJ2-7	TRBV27	CASAMGGIGYYEQYF	TGTGCCAGCGCGATGGGGGGTATAGGTTACTACGAGCAGTACTTC
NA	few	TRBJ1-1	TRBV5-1	CASSWERGEAFF	TGCGCCAGCAGCTGGGAAAGGGGTGAAGCTTTCTTT
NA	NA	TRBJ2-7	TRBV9	CASSEAGAEDEQYF	TGTGCCAGCAGCGAGGCAGGGGCGGAAGACGAGCAGTACTTC
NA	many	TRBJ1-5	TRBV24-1	CATSDPTSSGPQHF	TGTGCCACCAGTGACCCTACCTCGTCCGGGCCCCAGCATTTT
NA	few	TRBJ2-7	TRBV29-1	CSVMDVQSYEQYF	TGCAGCGTGATGGACGTTCAATCCTACGAGCAGTACTTC
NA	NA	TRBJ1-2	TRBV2	CASVPGVYYGYTF	TGTGCCAGCGTTCCTGGGGTATACTATGGCTACACCTTC
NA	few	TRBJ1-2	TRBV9	CASSPGKRWGYTF	TGTGCCAGCAGCCCCGGGAAGCGATGGGGCTACACCTTC
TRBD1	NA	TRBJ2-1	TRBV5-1	CASSRGSGTGSYNEQFF	TGCGCCAGCAGCCGCGGGTCTGGGACAGGGTCCTACAATGAGCAGTTCTTC
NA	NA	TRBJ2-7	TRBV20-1	CSARTASARGYEQYF	TGCAGTGCCCGGACAGCTAGCGCGAGAGGGTACGAGCAGTACTTC
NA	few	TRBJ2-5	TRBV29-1	CSVDGFTLLETQYF	TGCAGCGTTGATGGGTTTACGTTATTAGAGACCCAGTACTTC
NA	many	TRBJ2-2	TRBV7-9	CASSPEGAGELFF	TGTGCCAGCAGCCCCGAAGGGGCCGGGGAGCTGTTTTTT
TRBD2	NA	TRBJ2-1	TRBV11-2	CASSLEVGGPSEQFF	TGTGCCAGCAGCTTAGAGGTGGGAGGGCCCTCTGAGCAGTTCTTC
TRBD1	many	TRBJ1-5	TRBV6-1	CASSPTGTGLQPQHF	TGTGCCAGCAGCCCTACCGGGACAGGGCTTCAGCCCCAGCATTTT
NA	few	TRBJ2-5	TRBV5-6	CASSLDLEPGLGYQETQYF	TGTGCCAGCAGCCTAGATCTCGAACCGGGACTGGGGTACCAAGAGACCCAGTACTTC
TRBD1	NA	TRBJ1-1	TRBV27	CASSFLGAGTGGTEAFF	TGTGCCAGCAGTTTCCTTGGGGCCGGGACAGGGGGGACTGAAGCTTTCTTT
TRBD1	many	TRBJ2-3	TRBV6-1	CASTDRAGTDTQYF	TGTGCCAGCACGGACAGGGCTGGTACAGATACGCAGTATTTT
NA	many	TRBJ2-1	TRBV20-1	CSASKGRLNNEQFF	TGCAGTGCTAGTAAGGGGCGACTTAACAATGAGCAGTTCTTC
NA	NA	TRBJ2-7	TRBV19	CASSTQSGSYEQYF	TGTGCCAGTAGTACCCAAAGCGGGTCCTACGAGCAGTACTTC
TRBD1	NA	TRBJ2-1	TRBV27	CASSRTGGNNKQFF	TGTGCCAGCAGCCGGACAGGGGGTAACAATAAGCAGTTCTTC
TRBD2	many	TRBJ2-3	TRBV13	CASSLDASGSADTQYF	TGTGCCAGCAGCTTAGACGCTAGCGGGAGTGCAGATACGCAGTATTTT
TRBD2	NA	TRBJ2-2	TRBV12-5	CASGQQLLAGGGTGELFF	TGTGCTAGTGGCCAGCAGCTACTAGCGGGAGGGGGCACCGGGGAGCTGTTTTTT